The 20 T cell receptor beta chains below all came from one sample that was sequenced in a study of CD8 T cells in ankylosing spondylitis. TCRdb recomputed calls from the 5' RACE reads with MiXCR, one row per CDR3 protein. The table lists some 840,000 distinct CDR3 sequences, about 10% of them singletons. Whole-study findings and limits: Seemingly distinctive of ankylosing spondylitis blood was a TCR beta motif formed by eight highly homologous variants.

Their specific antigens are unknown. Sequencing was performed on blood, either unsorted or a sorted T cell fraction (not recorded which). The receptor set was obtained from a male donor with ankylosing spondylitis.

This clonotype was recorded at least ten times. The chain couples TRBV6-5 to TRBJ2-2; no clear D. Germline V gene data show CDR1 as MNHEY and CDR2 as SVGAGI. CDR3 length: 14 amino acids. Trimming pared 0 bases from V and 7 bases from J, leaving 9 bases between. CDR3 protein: CASSYSMPDGELFF. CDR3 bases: TGTGCCAGCAGTTACTCGATGCCCGACGGGGAGCTGTTTTTT.

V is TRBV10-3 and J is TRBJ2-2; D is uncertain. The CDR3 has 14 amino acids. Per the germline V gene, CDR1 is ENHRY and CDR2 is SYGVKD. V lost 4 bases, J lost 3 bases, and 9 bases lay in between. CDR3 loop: CAISGDVDTGELFF. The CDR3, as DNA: TGTGCCATCAGTGGGGATGTGGACACCGGGGAGCTGTTTTTT.

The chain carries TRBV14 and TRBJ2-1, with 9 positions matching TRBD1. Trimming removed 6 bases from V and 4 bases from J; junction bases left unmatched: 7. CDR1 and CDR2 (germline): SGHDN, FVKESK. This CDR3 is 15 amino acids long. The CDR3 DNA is TGTGCCAGCAGGCGGTCCGGGACAGGGTACAATGAGCAGTTCTTC. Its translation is CASRRSGTGYNEQFF.

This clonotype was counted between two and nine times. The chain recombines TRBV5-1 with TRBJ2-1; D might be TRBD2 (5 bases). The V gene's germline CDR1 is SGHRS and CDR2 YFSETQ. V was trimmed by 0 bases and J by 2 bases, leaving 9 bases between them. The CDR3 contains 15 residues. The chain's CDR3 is CASSLASTTYNEQFF. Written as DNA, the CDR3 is TGCGCCAGCAGCTTGGCTAGCACTACCTACAATGAGCAGTTCTTC.

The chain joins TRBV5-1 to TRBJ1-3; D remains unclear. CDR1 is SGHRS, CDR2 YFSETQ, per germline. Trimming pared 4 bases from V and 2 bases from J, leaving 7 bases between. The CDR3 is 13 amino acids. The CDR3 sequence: CASSKETGNTIYF. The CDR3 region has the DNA TGCGCCAGCAGCAAAGAGACTGGAAACACCATATATTTT.

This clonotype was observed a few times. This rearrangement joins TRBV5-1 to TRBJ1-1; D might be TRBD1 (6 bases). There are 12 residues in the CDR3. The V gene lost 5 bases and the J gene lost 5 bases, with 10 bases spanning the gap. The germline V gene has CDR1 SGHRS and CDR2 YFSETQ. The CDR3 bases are TGCGCCAGCAGGACAGGTCGGACTGAAGCTTTCTTT. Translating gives CASRTGRTEAFF.

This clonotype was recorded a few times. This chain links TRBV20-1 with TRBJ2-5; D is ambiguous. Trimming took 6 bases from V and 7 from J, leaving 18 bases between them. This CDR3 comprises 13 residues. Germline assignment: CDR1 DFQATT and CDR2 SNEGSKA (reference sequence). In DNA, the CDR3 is TGCAGTGCCTCTCTGGGCCGAGCCAGGACCCAGTACTTC. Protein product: CSASLGRARTQYF.

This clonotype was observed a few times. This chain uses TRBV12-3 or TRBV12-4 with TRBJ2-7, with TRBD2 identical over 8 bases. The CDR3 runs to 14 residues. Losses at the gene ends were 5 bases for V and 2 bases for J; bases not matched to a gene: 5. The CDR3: CASSRRAGAYEQYF. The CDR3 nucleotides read TGTGCCAGCAGTCGACGAGCGGGAGCCTACGAGCAGTACTTC.

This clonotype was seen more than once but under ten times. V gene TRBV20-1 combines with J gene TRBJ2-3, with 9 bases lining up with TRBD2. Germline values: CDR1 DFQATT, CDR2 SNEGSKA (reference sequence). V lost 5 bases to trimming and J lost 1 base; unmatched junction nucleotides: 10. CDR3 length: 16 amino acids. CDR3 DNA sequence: TGCAGTGCTGGACGGCGGGGGGGCTCTGGCACAGATACGCAGTATTTT. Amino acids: CSAGRRGGSGTDTQYF.

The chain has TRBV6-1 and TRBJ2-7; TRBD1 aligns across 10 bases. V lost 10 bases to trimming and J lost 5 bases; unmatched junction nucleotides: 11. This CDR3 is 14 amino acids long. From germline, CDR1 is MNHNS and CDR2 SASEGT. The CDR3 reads CATIWTGGSNEQYF. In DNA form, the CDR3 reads TGTGCCACCATATGGACAGGGGGAAGCAACGAGCAGTACTTC.

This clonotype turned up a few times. The CDR3 sequence is CASSSVRGSRTGELFF. The CDR3 DNA reads TGTGCCAGCAGCTCCGTAAGGGGTTCGCGCACCGGGGAGCTGTTTTTT. The chain employs TRBV5-5 and TRBJ2-2, with a weak D call TRBD1 (5 bases). The length of the CDR3 is 16 residues. Germline CDR1 is SGHKS and CDR2 is YYEKEE (reference sequence). Between the trimmed V and J ends, which lost 3 bases and 4 bases, there was a span of 16 bases.

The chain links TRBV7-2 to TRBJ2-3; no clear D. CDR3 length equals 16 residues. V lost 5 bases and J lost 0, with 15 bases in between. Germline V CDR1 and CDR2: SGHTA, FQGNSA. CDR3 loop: CASSHRVTVSTDTQYF. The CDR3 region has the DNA TGTGCCAGCAGCCATAGAGTGACGGTTAGCACAGATACGCAGTATTTT.

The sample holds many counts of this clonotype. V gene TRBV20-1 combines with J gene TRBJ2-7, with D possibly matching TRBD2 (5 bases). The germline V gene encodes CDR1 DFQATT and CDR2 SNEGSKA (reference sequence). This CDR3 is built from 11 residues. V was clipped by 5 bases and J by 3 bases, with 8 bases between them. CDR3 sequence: CSALAGYEQYF. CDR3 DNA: TGCAGTGCTCTGGCGGGCTACGAGCAGTACTTC.

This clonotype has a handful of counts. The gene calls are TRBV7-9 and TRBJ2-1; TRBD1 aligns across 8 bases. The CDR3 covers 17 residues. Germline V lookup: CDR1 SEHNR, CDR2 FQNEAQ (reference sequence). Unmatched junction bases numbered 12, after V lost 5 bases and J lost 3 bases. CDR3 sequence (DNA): TGTGCCAGCAGCCACCCTTCGGACAGGGCGAGCTACAATGAGCAGTTCTTC. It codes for CASSHPSDRASYNEQFF.

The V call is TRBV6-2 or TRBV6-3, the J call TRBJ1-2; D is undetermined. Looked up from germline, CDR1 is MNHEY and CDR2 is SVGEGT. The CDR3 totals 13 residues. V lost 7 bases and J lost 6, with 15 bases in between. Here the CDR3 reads CASKREVVNGYTF. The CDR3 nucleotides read TGTGCCAGCAAGAGAGAAGTCGTAAATGGCTACACCTTC.

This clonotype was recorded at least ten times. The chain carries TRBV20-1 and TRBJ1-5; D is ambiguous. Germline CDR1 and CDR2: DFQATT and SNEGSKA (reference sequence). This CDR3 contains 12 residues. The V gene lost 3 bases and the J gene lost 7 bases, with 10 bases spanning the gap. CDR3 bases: TGCAGTGCTAGTCGATTAGACCAGCCCCAGCATTTT. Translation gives CSASRLDQPQHF.

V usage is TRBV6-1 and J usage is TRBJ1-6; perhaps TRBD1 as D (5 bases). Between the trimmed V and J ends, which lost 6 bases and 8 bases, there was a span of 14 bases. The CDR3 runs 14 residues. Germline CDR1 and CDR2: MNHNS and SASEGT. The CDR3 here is CASRRGARDSPLHF. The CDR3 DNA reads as TGTGCCAGCAGACGCGGGGCGCGGGATTCACCCCTCCACTTT.

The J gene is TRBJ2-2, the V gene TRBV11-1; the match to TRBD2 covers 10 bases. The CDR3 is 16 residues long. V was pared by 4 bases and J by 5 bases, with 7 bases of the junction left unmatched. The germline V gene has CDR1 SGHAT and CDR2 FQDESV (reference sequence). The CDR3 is CASSSLAGDVTGELFF. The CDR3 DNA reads TGTGCCAGCAGCTCGCTAGCGGGAGATGTAACCGGGGAGCTGTTTTTT.

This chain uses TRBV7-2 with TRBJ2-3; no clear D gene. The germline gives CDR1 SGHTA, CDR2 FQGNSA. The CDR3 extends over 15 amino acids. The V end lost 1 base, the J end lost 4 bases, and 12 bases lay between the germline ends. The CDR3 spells CASSLVYWFADTQYF. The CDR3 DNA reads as TGTGCCAGCAGCTTAGTTTACTGGTTCGCAGATACGCAGTATTTT.

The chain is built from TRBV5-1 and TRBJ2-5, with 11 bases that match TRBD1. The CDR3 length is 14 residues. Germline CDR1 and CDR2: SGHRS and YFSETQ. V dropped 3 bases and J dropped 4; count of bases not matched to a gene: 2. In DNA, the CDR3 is TGCGCCAGCAGCTCCGGGACAGGGGGAGAGACCCAGTACTTC. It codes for CASSSGTGGETQYF.